Listed here are 27 T cell receptor beta chains from one sample, sequenced in a study of cytomegalovirus exposure and HLA in healthy donors. It was with 60 Vbeta and 13 Jbeta primers that the PCR ran. Data came from immunoSEQ multiplex PCR; TCRdb stores just in-frame clones and leaves some out. Counted here are 55,000 to 80,000 clones, around 80% occurring once; the ten biggest clones make up roughly a quarter. Sequenced input: PBMCs. The receptors come from a woman in her thirties or forties in good health and CMV-seropositive.

Comment on this clone: One end of the junction does not line up with germline, which may come from a read error. This sample also contains other DNA sequences that code for the same CDR3. The chain combines TRBV7-2 with TRBJ1-2; TRBD1 matches at 9 bases. Germline CDR1 is SGHTA and CDR2 is FQGNSA. The CDR3 loop spans 13 amino acids. Written as DNA, the CDR3 is TGTGCCAGTGGGACAGGGAATAACTACGGCTACACCTTC. Its protein is CASGTGNNYGYTF.

The chain employs TRBV4-3 and TRBJ1-1; 7 bases align to TRBD1. The J segment lost 0 bases and the V segment lost 3 bases, leaving 4 bases of the junction unmatched. Germline V CDR1 and CDR2: LGHNA, YSLEER. There are 15 residues in the CDR3. CDR3 loop: CASSHPGQLNTEAFF. The DNA for the CDR3 is TGCGCCAGCAGCCACCCGGGACAGTTGAACACTGAAGCTTTCTTT.

This chain uses TRBV2 with TRBJ1-3, with D unresolved. CDR3 length: 14 residues. The germline V and J ends were trimmed by 7 bases and 3 bases, with 13 bases remaining between them. Germline V CDR1 and CDR2: SNHLY, FYNNEI. CDR3 bases: TGTGCCAGCACCCCGCGTTCGTATGGAAACACCATATATTTT. Amino acids: CASTPRSYGNTIYF.

The rearrangement uses TRBV6-1 and TRBJ1-4; D is undetermined. This CDR3 contains 17 residues. V lost 3 bases, J lost 5 bases, and 19 bases lay in between. Germline V CDR1 and CDR2: MNHNS, SASEGT. The CDR3 region is CASSDRVRVLRNEKLFF. The CDR3 nucleotides are TGTGCCAGCAGTGACCGGGTCCGGGTCCTTAGAAATGAAAAACTGTTTTTT.

V and J are TRBV5-1 and TRBJ1-1; D unclear. CDR3 length equals 13 residues. Germline values: CDR1 SGHRS, CDR2 YFSETQ. Trimming pared 4 bases from V and 7 bases from J, leaving 14 bases between. The CDR3 coding sequence is TGCGCCAGCAGCATCGATTCCCGCGGTGAAGCTTTCTTT. Residues: CASSIDSRGEAFF.

The chain recombines TRBV9 with TRBJ1-5; D is perhaps TRBD1 (6 bases). Germline values: CDR1 SGDLS, CDR2 YYNGEE. The CDR3 contains 15 residues. Trimming stripped 0 bases from V and 7 bases from J, with 14 bases between. CDR3 coding DNA: TGTGCCAGCAGCGTAGGATTGGGGCAGGGGCAGCCCCAGCATTTT. It encodes CASSVGLGQGQPQHF.

The V and J genes are TRBV4-1 and TRBJ1-2; 12 nucleotides match TRBD1. V shed 2 bases, J shed 2 bases, and the junction held 6 bases outside the gene matches. The CDR3 loop spans 17 amino acids. Germline CDR1 is MGHRA and CDR2 is YSYEKL. CDR3 bases: TGCGCCAGCAGCCAACAACCCGGGACAGGGGGCAACTATGGCTACACCTTC. It encodes CASSQQPGTGGNYGYTF.

The chain joins TRBV12-5 to TRBJ2-2; 8 nucleotides agree with TRBD1. The CDR3 runs to 14 residues. The ends lost 6 bases at V and 4 bases at J; junction bases unmatched: 4. Germline V lookup: CDR1 LGHNT, CDR2 FRNRAP. The CDR3, as DNA: TGTGCTAGTGGGGCGGGACAGGCCACCGGGGAGCTGTTTTTT. Translated, it gives CASGAGQATGELFF.

CDR3 nucleotides: TGTGCCACTGGAGGGACAGAGAACACTGAAGCTTTCTTT. Translation: CATGGTENTEAFF. This sequence joins TRBV2 and TRBJ1-1; TRBD1 matches 7 bases. Losses at the gene ends were 10 bases for V and 1 base for J; bases not matched to a gene: 6. Per the germline V gene, CDR1 is SNHLY and CDR2 is FYNNEI. This CDR3 comprises 13 residues.

This clone has just one count. The rearrangement links TRBV5-1 to TRBJ1-3; D remains ambiguous. The CDR3 has 14 amino acids. The V and J ends lost 0 bases and 4 bases respectively, with 8 bases between them. Germline V gives CDR1 SGHRS, CDR2 YFSETQ. The CDR3 coding sequence is TGCGCCAGCAGCTTGGGAGTGGTCGGAAACACCATATATTTT. Translating gives CASSLGVVGNTIYF.

The V call is TRBV11-3, the J call TRBJ2-7; the match to TRBD2 covers 10 bases. V trimming: 5 bases; J trimming: 3 bases; junction bases outside the gene matches: 7. CDR1 and CDR2 from the germline V gene are SGHNT and YENEEA. There are 15 residues in the CDR3. The CDR3 is CASSVAGGAVYEQYF. DNA of the CDR3: TGTGCCAGCAGCGTAGCGGGGGGCGCGGTCTACGAGCAGTACTTC.

The chain uses TRBV5-1 and TRBJ2-3; a weak D match, TRBD2 (5 bases). Trimming removed 0 bases from V and 6 bases from J, with 8 bases in between. Germline assignment: CDR1 SGHRS and CDR2 YFSETQ. This CDR3 contains 13 residues. The CDR3 sequence is CASSLAGGDTQYF. DNA of the CDR3: TGCGCCAGCAGCTTGGCCGGAGGCGATACGCAGTATTTT.

The CDR3 is CASSSDQAPEQYF. The DNA of the CDR3 is TGTGCCAGCAGCTCGGATCAGGCACCCGAGCAGTACTTC. The rearrangement joins TRBV7-6 to TRBJ2-7, with unresolved D. The CDR3 contains 13 residues. With 4 bases removed from V and 6 bases from J, the gap between germline ends came to 13 bases. Germline assignment: CDR1 SGHVS and CDR2 FNYEAQ.

CDR3 sequence reads: CASMSGGQGLHGYTF. The CDR3 nucleotides are TGCGCCAGCATGTCCGGGGGACAGGGTCTTCATGGCTACACCTTC. The genes are TRBV23-1 and TRBJ1-2; 9 nucleotides match TRBD1. TRBV23-1 is marked as an open reading frame, function uncertain. With 7 bases clipped from V and 6 bases from J, the junction kept 12 bases outside the gene matches. The CDR3 is made up of 15 amino acids.

This clone has a handful of counts. The chain is built from TRBV2 and TRBJ1-1; a weak D match, TRBD1 (5 bases). The V end lost 6 bases, the J end lost 7 bases, and 12 bases lay between the germline ends. Per the germline V gene, CDR1 is SNHLY and CDR2 is FYNNEI. The CDR3 sequence is 12 residues long. The DNA of the CDR3 is TGTGCCAGCAGCGCCGACAGCCTTGAAGCTTTCTTT. Amino acid sequence: CASSADSLEAFF. Together with reference TRBV2 and TRBJ1-1, the CDR3 gives the full variable domain: EPEVTQTPSHQVTQMGQEVILRCVPISNHLYFYWYRQILGQKVEFLVSFYNNEISEKSEIFDDQFSVERPDGSNFTLKIRSTKLEDSAMYFCASSADSLEAFFGQGTRLTVV.

The genes are TRBV7-2 and TRBJ2-7; possibly TRBD1 for D (6 bases). Germline V gene data show CDR1 as SGHTA and CDR2 as FQGNSA. Trimming took 3 bases from V and 0 from J, leaving 9 bases between them. The CDR3 length is 14 residues. CDR3 in amino acids: CASSFGGISYEQYF. In DNA form, the CDR3 reads TGTGCCAGCAGCTTTGGGGGCATCTCCTACGAGCAGTACTTC.

The count of this clone is one. The chain carries TRBV9 and TRBJ1-1; no firm D call. The germline gives CDR1 SGDLS, CDR2 YYNGEE. The CDR3 extends over 13 amino acids. Trimming took 4 bases from V and 0 from J, leaving 7 bases between them. The chain's CDR3 is CASSPSLNTEAFF. The CDR3 nucleotides read TGTGCCAGCAGCCCCTCCTTGAACACTGAAGCTTTCTTT.

The chain couples TRBV29-1 to TRBJ1-1; weak D call: TRBD1 (6 bases). This CDR3 has 14 residues. Germline values: CDR1 SQVTM, CDR2 ANQGSEA. V lost 6 bases, J lost 8 bases, and 22 bases lay in between. CDR3 sequence (DNA): TGCAGCGTCCCCATTAGGCAGGGGACATCCGAAGCTTTCTTT. It is translated as CSVPIRQGTSEAFF. The whole variable domain, filled in from reference TRBV29-1 and TRBJ1-1, reads SAVISQKPSRDICQRGTSLTIQCQVDSQVTMMFWYRQQPGQSLTLIATANQGSEATYESGFVIDKFPISRPNLTFSTLTVSNMSPEDSSIYLCSVPIRQGTSEAFFGQGTRLTVV.

The V gene is TRBV5-5, the J gene TRBJ1-2, with TRBD1 matching 9 bases. V shed 4 bases, J shed 8 bases, and the junction held 12 bases outside the gene matches. Germline-derived CDR1 and CDR2 are SGHKS and YYEKEE (reference sequence). The CDR3 covers 15 residues. This CDR3 reads CASSMGQGVGKGYTF. In nucleotides, the CDR3 is TGTGCCAGCAGCATGGGACAGGGCGTGGGGAAGGGCTACACCTTC.

The chain is built from TRBV10-3 and TRBJ2-1; 10 nucleotides match TRBD2. With V trimmed by 11 bases and J by 4 bases, 5 bases remained unmatched. The germline V gene has CDR1 ENHRY and CDR2 SYGVKD. The CDR3 is 13 residues long. CDR3: CAGRTSGYNEQFF. For the CDR3, the DNA is TGTGCCGGCCGGACTAGCGGATACAATGAGCAGTTCTTC.

The V gene is TRBV18, the J gene TRBJ2-7; 9 bases line up with TRBD1. The CDR3 has 17 residues. Germline assignment: CDR1 KGHSH and CDR2 LQKENI. J was trimmed by 7 bases and V by 3 bases; bases with no gene match: 16. The CDR3, as DNA: TGTGCCAGCTCACCCACGGGTCCGGGACAGGGATTTCGGGAGCAGTACTTC. Translation: CASSPTGPGQGFREQYF.

This chain's CDR3 is CAITSPGDGYTF. CDR3 nucleotide sequence: TGTGCCATCACCTCCCCAGGGGATGGCTACACCTTC. V is TRBV10-3 and J is TRBJ1-2, with D maybe TRBD1 (6 bases). Trimming left V 7 bases short and J 6 bases short, with 12 bases between. Germline V lookup: CDR1 ENHRY, CDR2 SYGVKD. This CDR3 spans 12 amino acids.

The CDR3 DNA is TGTGCCAGCAGCGGGGGGGCTTCTTTGGGGAATGAGCAGTTCTTC. It encodes CASSGGASLGNEQFF. The V gene is TRBV7-2, the J gene TRBJ2-1, with D maybe TRBD2 (7 bases). Between the trimmed V and J ends, which lost 5 bases and 7 bases, there was a span of 18 bases. This CDR3 has 15 residues. Germline V gene data show CDR1 as SGHTA and CDR2 as FQGNSA.

This rearrangement joins TRBV4-3 to TRBJ2-2; D gene ambiguous. With 0 bases removed from V and 4 bases from J, the gap between germline ends came to 15 bases. CDR1 and CDR2 (germline): LGHNA, YSLEER. This CDR3 is 17 amino acids long. The CDR3: CASSQDLLVYGTGELFF. CDR3 nucleotides: TGCGCCAGCAGCCAAGATCTCCTGGTCTATGGCACCGGGGAGCTGTTTTTT.

This chain links TRBV7-7 with TRBJ1-4, with 9 nucleotides matching TRBD1. In germline, CDR1 is SSHAT, CDR2 FNYEAQ (reference sequence). V lost 6 bases to trimming and J lost 7 bases; unmatched junction nucleotides: 9. The CDR3 is 15 residues long. The CDR3 region has the DNA TGTGCCAGCAGTCCCACAGGGGGCCCGGGTGAAAAACTGTTTTTT. Amino acid sequence: CASSPTGGPGEKLFF.

The V gene is TRBV19, the J gene TRBJ1-1, with 10 positions matching TRBD1. The germline CDR1 and CDR2 sequences are LNHDA and SQIVND (reference sequence). The junction had 5 bases not matched to a gene; V was cut back by 6 bases and J by 1 base. This CDR3 is 15 amino acids long. The CDR3 loop reads CASRGQGRWNTEAFF. The CDR3 DNA sequence: TGTGCCAGTAGGGGACAGGGGAGGTGGAACACTGAAGCTTTCTTT. The whole variable domain, filled in from reference TRBV19 and TRBJ1-1, reads DGGITQSPKYLFRKEGQNVTLSCEQNLNHDAMYWYRQDPGQGLRLIYYSQIVNDFQKGDIAEGYSVSREKKESFPLTVTSAQKNPTAFYLCASRGQGRWNTEAFFGQGTRLTVV.

The V and J genes are TRBV5-1 and TRBJ2-3; 10 positions match TRBD2. The V gene's germline CDR1 is SGHRS and CDR2 YFSETQ. With V trimmed by 0 bases and J by 6 bases, 10 bases remained unmatched. The CDR3 runs to 17 residues. The CDR3 DNA follows: TGCGCCAGCAGCTTGGCCTTGAGCGGGGGGGCCGCGGATACGCAGTATTTT. This gives the protein CASSLALSGGAADTQYF.